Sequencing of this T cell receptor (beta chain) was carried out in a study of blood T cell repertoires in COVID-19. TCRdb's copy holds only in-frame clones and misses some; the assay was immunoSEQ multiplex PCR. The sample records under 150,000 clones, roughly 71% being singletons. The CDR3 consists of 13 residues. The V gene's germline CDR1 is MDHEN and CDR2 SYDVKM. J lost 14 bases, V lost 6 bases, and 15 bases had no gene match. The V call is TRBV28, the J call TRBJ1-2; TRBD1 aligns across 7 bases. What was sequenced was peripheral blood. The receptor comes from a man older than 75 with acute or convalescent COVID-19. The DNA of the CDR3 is TGTGCCAGCAGACCCCAAGGGGGGACAGCGGTGACCTTC. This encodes CASRPQGGTAVTF.